Presented here are 26 T cell receptor beta chains from one specimen sequenced in a study of identical twins (dated by TCRdb to 2016 to 2018). The library was built by means of 5' RACE. Data came from an Illumina HiSeq 2000. The raw public data were reprocessed by TCRdb itself: fastp quality trimming at Q25, MiXCR clonotype calling, in-frame beta chains only. Rows with a matching CDR3 protein are joined into one entry that keeps the most common DNA and genes. The sample table records 690,000 or so distinct CDR3 sequences; around 6.1% of these occur just once. The ten largest clonotypes hold around 2% of the sample. Sequenced: naive T cells sorted from blood. The cell subset or site label for this specimen denotes: cells isolated with a human naive T-cell isolation kit. The receptor set was obtained from a man aged 18 to 29 in good health.

The J gene is TRBJ2-2, the V gene TRBV5-1; D gene unclear. Trimming took off 4 bases at V and 7 bases at J, with 5 bases between the two ends. Germline CDR1 reads SGHRS; CDR2 reads YFSETQ. This CDR3 spans 11 amino acids. The CDR3 DNA is TGCGCCAGCAGCGCGGTCGGGGAGCTGTTTTTT. Encoded protein: CASSAVGELFF.

This clonotype was counted a few times. The chain links TRBV9 to TRBJ1-2; no clear D. The CDR3 runs 14 residues. Trimming stripped 0 bases from V and 2 bases from J, with 8 bases between. The germline V gene has CDR1 SGDLS and CDR2 YYNGEE. The CDR3 loop reads CASSVGGYNYGYTF. CDR3 DNA: TGTGCCAGCAGCGTAGGAGGGTACAACTATGGCTACACCTTC.

This clonotype has only a few counts. The gene calls are TRBV11-2 and TRBJ2-3; TRBD2 matches 9 bases. Germline-derived CDR1 and CDR2 are SGHAT and FQNNGV. After removal of 6 bases from V and 2 bases from J, the junction contained 15 bases not matched to a gene. There are 18 residues in the CDR3. The CDR3 protein is CASSWTSTLAGDTDTQYF. The CDR3 DNA reads TGTGCCAGCAGTTGGACATCTACACTAGCGGGTGACACAGATACGCAGTATTTT.

In this sample, this clonotype turned up a few times. The genes are TRBV12-3 or TRBV12-4 and TRBJ1-3, with D perhaps matching TRBD1 (5 bases). This CDR3 is 15 amino acids long. The V end was cut by 5 bases, the J end by 0 bases, with 11 bases between. This CDR3 is CASSPRDGSGNTIYF. Here the CDR3 DNA reads TGTGCCAGCAGTCCCCGGGACGGCTCTGGAAACACCATATATTTT.

This clonotype appeared a few times. V usage is TRBV11-2 and J usage is TRBJ2-1, with 9 bases identical to TRBD2. The trim removed 3 bases at V and 5 bases at J, leaving 5 bases unmatched. The CDR3 length is 15 residues. Germline-derived CDR1 and CDR2 are SGHAT and FQNNGV. The CDR3 spells CASSFAAGGHNEQFF. CDR3 nucleotide sequence: TGTGCCAGCAGCTTCGCAGCGGGAGGCCACAATGAGCAGTTCTTC.

The rearrangement joins TRBV6-1 to TRBJ2-6, with D perhaps given as TRBD1 or TRBD2 (5 bases each). Per germline, CDR1 MNHNS and CDR2 SASEGT. V was clipped by 7 bases and J by 0 bases, with 16 bases between them. This CDR3 comprises 17 residues. CDR3 nucleotide sequence: TGTGCCAGCACCATTTACCCTGGGACCTCTGGGGCCAACGTCCTGACTTTC. It yields the protein CASTIYPGTSGANVLTF.

This clonotype was detected many times. The chain has TRBV11-2 and TRBJ2-1; TRBD1 aligns across 9 bases. Germline CDR1 is SGHAT and CDR2 is FQNNGV. The length of the CDR3 is 18 residues. J lost 8 bases, V lost 3 bases, and 17 bases had no gene match. The CDR3 region is CASSLVGGLGQGPHEQFF. DNA for the CDR3: TGTGCCAGCAGCTTGGTAGGTGGTTTGGGACAGGGCCCCCATGAGCAGTTCTTC.

This clonotype was found many times. V gene TRBV29-1 combines with J gene TRBJ1-2, with 10 bases aligning to TRBD1. The length of the CDR3 is 14 residues. Germline lookup yields CDR1 SQVTM and CDR2 ANQGSEA. V lost 5 bases, J lost 5 bases, and 8 bases stayed unmatched. The DNA for the CDR3 is TGCAGCGTTAGACAGGGGGCTTTAAAGTATGGCTACACCTTC. Translating gives CSVRQGALKYGYTF.

This clonotype occurred many times. The rearrangement links TRBV12-3 or TRBV12-4 to TRBJ2-2; perhaps TRBD2 as D (5 bases). The CDR3 has 14 residues. Deletions cut 5 bases from V and 6 bases from J, with 13 bases between. The CDR3 DNA reads TGTGCCAGCAGTACGCTCATCGGGGCCGGGGAGCTGTTTTTT. It encodes CASSTLIGAGELFF.

In this sample, this clonotype turned up many times. This chain joins TRBV5-6 and TRBJ1-1; no clear D gene. Trimming stripped 0 bases from V and 8 bases from J, with 8 bases between. The CDR3 spans 12 residues. Germline CDR1 reads SGHDT; CDR2 reads YYEEEE. The CDR3 is CASSLGHLEAFF. DNA for the CDR3: TGTGCCAGCAGCTTGGGGCACCTAGAAGCTTTCTTT.

This clonotype was detected many times. The J gene is TRBJ2-7, the V gene TRBV6-2 or TRBV6-3, with 9 positions matching TRBD2. The CDR3 runs to 15 residues. The germline V gene encodes CDR1 MNHEY and CDR2 SVGEGT. The V and J ends lost 2 bases and 6 bases, in that order; junction bases with no gene match: 8. The CDR3 is CASSYAVASGIEQYF. Here the CDR3 DNA reads TGTGCCAGCAGTTACGCCGTGGCTAGCGGGATCGAGCAGTACTTC.

This clonotype came up a few times. The chain employs TRBV2 and TRBJ2-7; TRBD1 or TRBD2 may be the D gene (5 bases each). Deletions cut 7 bases from V and 0 bases from J, with 13 bases between. Germline V gene data show CDR1 as SNHLY and CDR2 as FYNNEI. The CDR3 loop spans 14 amino acids. This CDR3 is CASMPGPSSYEQYV. DNA of the CDR3: TGTGCCAGCATGCCGGGACCGAGCTCCTACGAGCAGTACGTC.

The rearrangement joins TRBV12-3 or TRBV12-4 to TRBJ2-7; TRBD1 agrees at 11 bases. The CDR3 consists of 15 residues. The V and J ends lost 5 bases and 6 bases, in that order; junction bases with no gene match: 9. The CDR3: CASSPDRGRPREQYF. CDR3 in DNA: TGTGCCAGCAGTCCGGACAGGGGGCGACCCCGCGAGCAGTACTTC.

This clonotype appeared a few times. The V and J genes are TRBV7-8 and TRBJ1-1, with D unclear. In germline, CDR1 is SGHVS, CDR2 FQNEAQ. The CDR3 sequence is 12 residues long. Trimming took off 2 bases at V and 7 bases at J, with 8 bases between the two ends. DNA for the CDR3: TGTGCCAGCAGCTTACATTCGGGTGAAGCTTTCTTT. Amino acid sequence: CASSLHSGEAFF.

Comments on this clonotype: This clone may be a read error of a much larger clone one base away. The CDR3 does not end in the conserved phenylalanine or tryptophan, so this is likely a read error. The limits of the CDR3 on the DNA are not certain, so only TCRdb's listed CDR3 is given. The chain recombines TRBV12-3 or TRBV12-4 with TRBJ2-7; the D call of TRBD2 is as the table states it, not checked on the DNA. Inclusive of both ends, the CDR3 amounts to 11 amino acids. CDR3 region: CASSPGGQLYI.

This clonotype was detected a few times. CDR3 sequence reads: CSARWGDVYNEQFF. The CDR3 coding sequence is TGCAGTGCTAGATGGGGCGACGTCTACAATGAGCAGTTCTTC. The chain combines TRBV20-1 with TRBJ2-1, with a possible D match to TRBD1 (5 bases). V was pared by 2 bases and J by 3 bases, with 11 bases between. The germline V gene encodes CDR1 DFQATT and CDR2 SNEGSKA (reference sequence). The length of the CDR3 is 14 residues.

At least ten counts were recorded for this clonotype. The chain couples TRBV10-1 to TRBJ2-7; D remains unclear. The CDR3 runs to 12 residues. Germline lookup yields CDR1 WNHNN and CDR2 SYGVQD (reference sequence). CDR3 in amino acids: CAPVENNYEQYV. The CDR3 nucleotides read TGCGCGCCGGTTGAGAACAACTACGAGCAGTACGTC.

This clonotype turned up a few times. The V gene is TRBV29-1, the J gene TRBJ1-2; 7 nucleotides line up with TRBD1. Germline CDR1 SQVTM, CDR2 ANQGSEA. CDR3 size: 15 residues. V lost 4 bases and J lost 0; bases outside the gene matches: 8. CDR3 nucleotide sequence: TGCAGCGTTGGGCAGGGGGGCAACTCTAACTATGGCTACACCTTC. Translated, it gives CSVGQGGNSNYGYTF. The variable domain in full, with the rest retrieved from reference TRBV29-1 and TRBJ1-2, is SAVISQKPSRDICQRGTSLTIQCQVDSQVTMMFWYRQQPGQSLTLIATANQGSEATYESGFVIDKFPISRPNLTFSTLTVSNMSPEDSSIYLCSVGQGGNSNYGYTFGSGTRLTVV.

This clonotype was counted many times. The J gene is TRBJ2-3, the V gene TRBV6-5, with a tentative D call TRBD2 (6 bases). This CDR3 contains 15 residues. Germline V gene sequence: CDR1 MNHEY, CDR2 SVGAGI. V gave up 2 bases and J gave up 6 bases, with 15 bases separating them. CDR3: CASSYGSGGLDTQYF. CDR3 DNA sequence: TGTGCCAGCAGTTACGGTAGCGGAGGGCTGGATACGCAGTATTTT.

This clonotype showed up many times. V gene TRBV20-1 combines with J gene TRBJ1-1; no definite D call. V lost 0 bases, J lost 1 base, and 12 bases lay in between. CDR1 DFQATT and CDR2 SNEGSKA come from the germline V gene (reference sequence). There are 15 residues in the CDR3. Written as DNA, the CDR3 is TGCAGTGCTAGAGATCCGCTGAGGACGAACACTGAAGCTTTCTTT. It codes for CSARDPLRTNTEAFF.

The V gene is TRBV20-1, the J gene TRBJ2-5, with D perhaps assigned TRBD1 or TRBD2 (5 bases each). Germline V gene lookup returns CDR1 DFQATT and CDR2 SNEGSKA (reference sequence). Deletions cut 1 base from V and 2 bases from J, with 14 bases between. The CDR3 is 15 residues long. The CDR3 here is CSARGPGAGQETQYF. The CDR3 DNA reads TGCAGTGCTAGAGGTCCCGGGGCAGGTCAAGAGACCCAGTACTTC.

This clonotype was found many times. CDR3 DNA: TGTGCCAGCAGCTCCTCCAGGACTAACAACAATGAGCAGTTCTTC. This encodes CASSSSRTNNNEQFF. This chain uses TRBV7-8 with TRBJ2-1; TRBD2 might be the D (6 bases). Trimming left V 4 bases short and J 5 bases short, with 15 bases between. The length of the CDR3 is 15 residues. Germline lookup yields CDR1 SGHVS and CDR2 FQNEAQ.

This clonotype came up many times. The chain recombines TRBV10-3 with TRBJ2-3; 9 bases map to TRBD1. With 5 bases clipped from V and 3 bases from J, the junction kept 6 bases outside the gene matches. Germline V gene sequence: CDR1 ENHRY, CDR2 SYGVKD. The CDR3 runs to 15 residues. Here the CDR3 reads CAISKDRGGTDTQYF. The CDR3 region has the DNA TGTGCCATCAGTAAAGACAGGGGGGGGACAGATACGCAGTATTTT.

Ten or more counts support this clonotype. This sequence joins TRBV7-2 and TRBJ2-7; D is perhaps TRBD2 (5 bases). Trimming removed 5 bases from V and 2 bases from J, with 16 bases in between. The germline V gene encodes CDR1 SGHTA and CDR2 FQGNSA. CDR3 size: 15 residues. The chain's CDR3 is CASSGQLGSPYEQYF. In DNA form, the CDR3 reads TGTGCCAGCAGCGGCCAACTAGGGTCTCCCTACGAGCAGTACTTC.

J is TRBJ2-5 and V is TRBV11-2; either TRBD1 or TRBD2 may fit D (5 bases each). The CDR3 is 17 residues long. The V end was cut by 4 bases, the J end by 4 bases, with 22 bases between. The V gene's germline CDR1 is SGHAT and CDR2 FQNNGV. The CDR3 loop is CASSSLHGTLARETQYF. Written as DNA, the CDR3 is TGTGCCAGCAGCTCCCTTCACGGGACCCTAGCTAGAGAGACCCAGTACTTC.

As concerns this clonotype: This may be a read error, as it is one base from a much larger clone. This chain connects TRBV9 to TRBJ2-1; D might be TRBD2 (5 bases). Per the germline V gene, CDR1 is SGDLS and CDR2 is YYNGEE. The CDR3 spans 15 residues. The V end lost 0 bases, the J end lost 11 bases, and 18 bases lay between the germline ends. The CDR3 DNA sequence: TGTGCCAGCAGCGTAGAAGTAACCGGGATAAATCAGCAGTTCTTC. Amino acids: CASSVEVTGINQQFF.